Reported below is one TCR beta chain. What it recognizes is unknown. The data were taken from a study of T-cell reconstitution after alpha-beta-depleted transplantation in children. Study-wide results and caveats: Surviving recipient T cells and thymic progenitors produced the high day-60 TCRbeta diversity seen in some patients. In patients about two months after transplant, alpha-beta T cells reportedly arose from several hundred expanded graft clones. T-cell numbers and diversity one year post-transplant derived largely from freshly generated T cells.

During its preparation, the TCRbeta library received unique molecular identifiers. Each CDR3 protein is one row after TCRdb ran MiXCR on the PCR reads. The sample contains around 52,000 distinct CDR3 sequences, 5.8% of which appear only once. Source: PBMCs, mostly from graft donor cells, taken 60 days after TCRalphabeta/CD19-depleted stem cell transplant. This receptor was taken from a female patient between 2 and 10 years old who had a stem cell transplant for aplastic anemia, so the T cells may come from the graft donor.

As DNA, the CDR3 is TGCAGTGCTAGAGAGGGAGGGGCAGGTCAGGGAAAACTGTTTTTT. It yields the protein CSAREGGAGQGKLFF. The rearrangement uses TRBV20-1 and TRBJ1-4; possible D gene TRBD1, 5 bases. Trimming left V 0 bases short and J 10 bases short, with 18 bases between. The germline CDR1 and CDR2 sequences are DFQATT and SNEGSKA (reference sequence). The CDR3 is made up of 15 amino acids.